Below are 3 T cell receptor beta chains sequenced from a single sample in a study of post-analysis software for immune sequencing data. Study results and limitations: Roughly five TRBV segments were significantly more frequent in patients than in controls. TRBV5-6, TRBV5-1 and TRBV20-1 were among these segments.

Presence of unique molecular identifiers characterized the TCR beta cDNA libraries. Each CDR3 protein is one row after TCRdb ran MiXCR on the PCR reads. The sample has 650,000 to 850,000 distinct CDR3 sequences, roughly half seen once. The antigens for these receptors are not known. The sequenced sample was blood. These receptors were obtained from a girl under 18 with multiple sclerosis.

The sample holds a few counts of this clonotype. CDR3 nucleotides: TGTGCCAGCAGTTACCTTGACAGCTACAATGAGCAGTTCTTC. It translates to CASSYLDSYNEQFF. The chain employs TRBV6-5 and TRBJ2-1, with D possibly being TRBD1 (5 bases). V lost 2 bases, J lost 3 bases, and 8 bases lay in between. The CDR3 runs to 14 residues. Germline CDR1 is MNHEY and CDR2 is SVGAGI.

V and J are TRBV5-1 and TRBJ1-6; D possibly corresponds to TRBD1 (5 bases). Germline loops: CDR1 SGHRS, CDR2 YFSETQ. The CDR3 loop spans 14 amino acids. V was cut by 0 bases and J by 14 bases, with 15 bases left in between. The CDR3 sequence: CASSLAGTQSALHF. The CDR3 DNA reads TGCGCCAGCAGCTTGGCCGGGACCCAATCGGCCCTCCACTTT.

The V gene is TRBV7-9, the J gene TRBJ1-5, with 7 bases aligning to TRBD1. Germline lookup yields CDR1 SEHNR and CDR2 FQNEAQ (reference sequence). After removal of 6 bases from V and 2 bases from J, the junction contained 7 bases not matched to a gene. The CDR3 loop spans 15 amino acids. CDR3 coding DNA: TGTGCCAGCAGTTCAGGACAGGCTCGCAATCAGCCCCAGCATTTT. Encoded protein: CASSSGQARNQPQHF.